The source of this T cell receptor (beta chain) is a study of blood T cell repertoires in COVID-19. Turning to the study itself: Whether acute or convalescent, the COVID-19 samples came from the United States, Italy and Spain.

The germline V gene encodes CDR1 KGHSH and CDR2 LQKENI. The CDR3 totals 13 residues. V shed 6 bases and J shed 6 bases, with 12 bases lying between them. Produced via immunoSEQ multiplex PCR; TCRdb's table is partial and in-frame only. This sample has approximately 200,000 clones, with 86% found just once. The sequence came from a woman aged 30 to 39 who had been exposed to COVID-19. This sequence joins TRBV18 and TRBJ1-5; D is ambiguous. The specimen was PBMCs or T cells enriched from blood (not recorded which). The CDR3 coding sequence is TGTGCCAGCTCGCAGGAAGTAGTTCAGCCCCAGCATTTT. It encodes CASSQEVVQPQHF.